Here is one TCR beta chain with its context. Its cognate antigen is unknown. Carrying UMI labels, the TRB cDNA libraries were prepared through 5' RACE. TCRdb reanalyzed the 5' RACE reads and collapses them to one entry per CDR3 protein, without DNA. Found here are approximately 45,000 distinct CDR3 sequences; the top ten clones hold approximately 14%. Germline V gene data show CDR1 as SGHRS and CDR2 as YFSETQ. This CDR3 spans 11 amino acids. This sample is part of a study of CXCR3-negative and CXCR3-positive naive CD8 T cells. Findings and limits, study-wide: TRBV-TRBJ usage was alike in naive CXCR3-negative and CXCR3-positive cells but differed in memory cells. Memory CD8+ T cell repertoires were far less diverse than both naive subsets.

The TCR originated in a human donor in good health. Some clones in this sample may be carry-over from other donors' samples. The sequencing input was memory CD8+ T cells from blood. This chain connects TRBV5-1 to TRBJ2-7. CDR3 loop: CASSLYYEQYF.